A single sample gave rise to the 3 T cell receptor beta chains below, sequenced in a study of beta chain features in type 1 diabetes. TCRB transcripts that were expressed got sequenced, as all of the isolated RNA had been reverse transcribed. Libraries were prepared by immunoSEQ multiplex PCR; TCRdb keeps only in-frame clonotypes and omits some of them. In the table there are about 230,000 clones, about 9.3% of which are singletons. Input material: naive CD4+ T cells from blood. The receptors were gathered from a woman aged 18-29 years in good health.

The CDR3 is CASSGTGIDNYGYTF. In DNA, the CDR3 is TGTGCCAGCAGTGGGACAGGAATTGATAACTATGGCTACACCTTC. V and J are TRBV6-6 and TRBJ1-2; TRBD1 aligns across 8 bases. Germline lookup yields CDR1 MNHNY and CDR2 SVGAGI (reference sequence). The V gene end was trimmed by 5 bases and the J gene end by 1 base; junction bases not matched to a gene: 6. The CDR3 has 15 residues.

This rearrangement joins TRBV2 to TRBJ2-7; D is uncertain. There are 13 residues in the CDR3. Germline V gene data show CDR1 as SNHLY and CDR2 as FYNNEI. Between the trimmed V and J ends, which lost 1 base and 3 bases, there was a span of 7 bases. The DNA for the CDR3 is TGTGCCAGCAGTGAAGGTCACTTCTACGAGCAGTACTTC. It codes for CASSEGHFYEQYF.

J is TRBJ2-3 and V is TRBV11-2, with 8 positions matching TRBD2. After removal of 8 bases from V and 3 bases from J, the junction contained 16 bases not matched to a gene. The CDR3 spans 17 residues. Germline CDR1 SGHAT, CDR2 FQNNGV. This CDR3 reads CASRRAAAGAGTDTQYF. The CDR3 DNA reads as TGTGCCAGCCGCCGGGCGGCAGCGGGAGCGGGGACAGATACGCAGTATTTT.